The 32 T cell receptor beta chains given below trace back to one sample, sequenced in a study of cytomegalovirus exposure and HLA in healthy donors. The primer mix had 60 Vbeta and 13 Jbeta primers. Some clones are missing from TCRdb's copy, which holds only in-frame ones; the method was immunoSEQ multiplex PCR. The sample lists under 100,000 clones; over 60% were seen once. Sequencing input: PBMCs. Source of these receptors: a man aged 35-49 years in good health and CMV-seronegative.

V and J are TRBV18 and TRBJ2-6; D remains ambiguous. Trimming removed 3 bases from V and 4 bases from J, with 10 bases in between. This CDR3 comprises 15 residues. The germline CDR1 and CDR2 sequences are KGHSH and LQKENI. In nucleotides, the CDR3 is TGTGCCAGCTCACCGCCCTCTAGAGGGGCCAACGTCCTGACTTTC. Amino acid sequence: CASSPPSRGANVLTF.

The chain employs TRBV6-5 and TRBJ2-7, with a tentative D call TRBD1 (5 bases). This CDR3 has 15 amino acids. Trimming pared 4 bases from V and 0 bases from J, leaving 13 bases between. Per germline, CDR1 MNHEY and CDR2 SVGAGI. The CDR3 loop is CASSWRPGISYEQYF. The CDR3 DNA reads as TGTGCCAGCAGTTGGAGACCAGGGATCTCCTACGAGCAGTACTTC.

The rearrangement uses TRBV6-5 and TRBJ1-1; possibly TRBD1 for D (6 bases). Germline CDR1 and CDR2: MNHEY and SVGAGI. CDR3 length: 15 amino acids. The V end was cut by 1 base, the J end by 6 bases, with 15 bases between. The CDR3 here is CASSYLQGLNAEAFF. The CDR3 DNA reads TGTGCCAGCAGTTACTTACAGGGCCTGAATGCTGAAGCTTTCTTT.

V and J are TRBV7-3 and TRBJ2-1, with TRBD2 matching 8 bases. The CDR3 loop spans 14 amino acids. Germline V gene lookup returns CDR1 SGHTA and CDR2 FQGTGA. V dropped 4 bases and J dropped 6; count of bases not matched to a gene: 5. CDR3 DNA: TGTGCCAGCAGCTCGGGACTAGTCGCCAATGAGCAGTTCTTC. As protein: CASSSGLVANEQFF.

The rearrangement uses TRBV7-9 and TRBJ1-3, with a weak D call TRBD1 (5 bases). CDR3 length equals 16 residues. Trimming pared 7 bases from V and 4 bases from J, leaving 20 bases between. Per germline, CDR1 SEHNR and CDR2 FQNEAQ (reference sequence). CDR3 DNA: TGTGCCAGCACCTCCAGGGAGGACCTGAGAGGAAACACCATATATTTT. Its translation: CASTSREDLRGNTIYF.

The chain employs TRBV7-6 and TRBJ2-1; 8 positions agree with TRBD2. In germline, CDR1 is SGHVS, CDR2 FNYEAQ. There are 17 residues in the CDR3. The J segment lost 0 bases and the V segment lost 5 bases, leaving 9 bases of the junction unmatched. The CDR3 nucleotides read TGTGCCAGCAGCCCTAAAGGAGGGACTAGCTCCTACAATGAGCAGTTCTTC. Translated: CASSPKGGTSSYNEQFF.

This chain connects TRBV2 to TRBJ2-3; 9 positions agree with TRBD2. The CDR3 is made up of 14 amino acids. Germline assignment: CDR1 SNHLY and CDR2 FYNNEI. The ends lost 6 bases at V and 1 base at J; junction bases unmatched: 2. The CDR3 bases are TGTGCCAGCAGCGCTAGCGGGGGCACAGATACGCAGTATTTT. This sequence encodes CASSASGGTDTQYF.

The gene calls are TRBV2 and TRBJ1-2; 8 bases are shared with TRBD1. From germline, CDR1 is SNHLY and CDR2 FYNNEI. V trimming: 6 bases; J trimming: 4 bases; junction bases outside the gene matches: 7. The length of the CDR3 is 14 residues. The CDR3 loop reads CASSLPDRAYGYTF. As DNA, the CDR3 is TGTGCCAGCAGCCTTCCGGACAGGGCCTATGGCTACACCTTC.

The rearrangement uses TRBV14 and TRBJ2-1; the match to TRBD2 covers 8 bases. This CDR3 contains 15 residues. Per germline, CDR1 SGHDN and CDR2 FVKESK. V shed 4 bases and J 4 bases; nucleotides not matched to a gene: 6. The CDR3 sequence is CASSRERGIYNEQFF. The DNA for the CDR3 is TGTGCCAGCAGCCGGGAGCGGGGGATATACAATGAGCAGTTCTTC.

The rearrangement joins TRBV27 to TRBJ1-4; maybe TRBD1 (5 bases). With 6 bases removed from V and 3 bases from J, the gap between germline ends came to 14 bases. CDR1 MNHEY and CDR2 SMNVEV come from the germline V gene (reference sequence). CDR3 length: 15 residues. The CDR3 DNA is TGTGCCAGCAGACCTCGGGGGGGTGCTAATGAAAAACTGTTTTTT. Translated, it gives CASRPRGGANEKLFF. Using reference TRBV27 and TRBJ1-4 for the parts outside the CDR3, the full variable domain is EAQVTQNPRYLITVTGKKLTVTCSQNMNHEYMSWYRQDPGLGLRQIYYSMNVEVTDKGDVPEGYKVSRKEKRNFPLILESPSPNQTSLYFCASRPRGGANEKLFFGSGTQLSVL.

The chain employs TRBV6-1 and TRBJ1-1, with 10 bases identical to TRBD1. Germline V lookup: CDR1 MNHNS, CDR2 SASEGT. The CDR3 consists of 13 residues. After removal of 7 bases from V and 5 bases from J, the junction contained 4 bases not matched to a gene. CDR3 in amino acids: CASTDRGHTEAFF. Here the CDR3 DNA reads TGTGCCAGCACTGACAGGGGGCATACTGAAGCTTTCTTT.

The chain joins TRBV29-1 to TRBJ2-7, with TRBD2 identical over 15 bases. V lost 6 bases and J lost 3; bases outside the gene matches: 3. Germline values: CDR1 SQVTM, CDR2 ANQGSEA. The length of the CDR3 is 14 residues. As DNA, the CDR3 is TGCAGCGTCGGGACTAGCGGGGGGAACTACGAGCAGTACTTC. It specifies CSVGTSGGNYEQYF.

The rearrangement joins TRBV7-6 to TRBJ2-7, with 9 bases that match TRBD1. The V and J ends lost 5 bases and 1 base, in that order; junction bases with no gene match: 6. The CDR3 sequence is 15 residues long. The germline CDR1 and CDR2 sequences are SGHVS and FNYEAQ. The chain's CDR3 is CASSLTGGLSYEQYF. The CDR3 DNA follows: TGTGCCAGCAGCCTAACAGGGGGCCTTTCCTACGAGCAGTACTTC. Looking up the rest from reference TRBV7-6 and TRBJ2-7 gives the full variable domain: GAGVSQSPRYKVTKRGQDVALRCDPISGHVSLYWYRQALGQGPEFLTYFNYEAQQDKSGLPNDRFSAERPEGSISTLTIQRTEQRDSAMYRCASSLTGGLSYEQYFGPGTRLTVT.

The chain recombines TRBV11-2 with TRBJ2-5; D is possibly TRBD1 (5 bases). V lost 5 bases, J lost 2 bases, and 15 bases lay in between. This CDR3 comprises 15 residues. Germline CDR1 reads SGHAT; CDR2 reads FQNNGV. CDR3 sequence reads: CASSTLDSPQETQYF. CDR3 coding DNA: TGTGCCAGCAGCACACTCGACAGTCCACAAGAGACCCAGTACTTC.

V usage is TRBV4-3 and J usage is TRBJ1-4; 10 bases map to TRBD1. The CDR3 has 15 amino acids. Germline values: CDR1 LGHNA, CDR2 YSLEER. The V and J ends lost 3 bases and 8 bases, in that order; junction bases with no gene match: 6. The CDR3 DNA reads TGCGCCAGCAGCCAGGCCCCGGGACAGGGGGAAAAACTGTTTTTT. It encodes CASSQAPGQGEKLFF.

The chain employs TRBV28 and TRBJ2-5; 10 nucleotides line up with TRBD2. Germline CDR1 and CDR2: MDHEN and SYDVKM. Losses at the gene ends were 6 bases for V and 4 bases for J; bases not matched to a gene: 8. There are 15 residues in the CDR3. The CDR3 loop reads CASSAVAGGGETQYF. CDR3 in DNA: TGTGCCAGCAGCGCGGTAGCGGGGGGAGGAGAGACCCAGTACTTC.

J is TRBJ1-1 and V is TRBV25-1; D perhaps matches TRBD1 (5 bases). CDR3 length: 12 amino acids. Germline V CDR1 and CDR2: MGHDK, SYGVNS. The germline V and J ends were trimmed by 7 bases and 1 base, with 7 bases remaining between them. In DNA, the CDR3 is TGTGCCAGCAAAGGACAGAACACTGAAGCTTTCTTT. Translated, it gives CASKGQNTEAFF.

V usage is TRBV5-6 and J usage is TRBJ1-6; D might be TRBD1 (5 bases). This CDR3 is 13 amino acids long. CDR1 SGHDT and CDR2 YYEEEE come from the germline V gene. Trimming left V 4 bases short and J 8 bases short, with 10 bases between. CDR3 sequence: CASSSPGYSPLHF. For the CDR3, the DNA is TGTGCCAGCAGCAGCCCAGGGTATTCACCCCTCCACTTT.

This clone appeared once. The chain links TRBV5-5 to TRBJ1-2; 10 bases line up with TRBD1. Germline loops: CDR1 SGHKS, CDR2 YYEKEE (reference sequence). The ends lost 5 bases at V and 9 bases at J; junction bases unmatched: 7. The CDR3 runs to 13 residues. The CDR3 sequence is CASSSRTGGSYTF. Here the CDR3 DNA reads TGTGCCAGCAGTTCACGGACAGGGGGAAGCTACACCTTC.

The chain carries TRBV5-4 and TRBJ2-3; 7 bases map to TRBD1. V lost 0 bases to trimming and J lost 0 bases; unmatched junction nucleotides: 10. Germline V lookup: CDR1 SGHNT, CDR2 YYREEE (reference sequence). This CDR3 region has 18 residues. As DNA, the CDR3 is TGTGCCAGCAGCTTGGACAGGGGTTATATCACTAGCACAGATACGCAGTATTTT. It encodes CASSLDRGYITSTDTQYF. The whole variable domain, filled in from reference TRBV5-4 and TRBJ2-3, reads ETGVTQSPTHLIKTRGQQVTLRCSSQSGHNTVSWYQQALGQGPQFIFQYYREEENGRGNFPPRFSGLQFPNYSSELNVNALELDDSALYLCASSLDRGYITSTDTQYFGPGTRLTVL.

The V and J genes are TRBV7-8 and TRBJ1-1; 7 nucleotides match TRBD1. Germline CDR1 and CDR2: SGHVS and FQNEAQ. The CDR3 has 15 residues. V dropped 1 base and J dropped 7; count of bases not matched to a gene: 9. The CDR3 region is CASSLVEGAGSEAFF. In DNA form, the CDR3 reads TGTGCCAGCAGCTTAGTCGAGGGGGCAGGGAGTGAAGCTTTCTTT.

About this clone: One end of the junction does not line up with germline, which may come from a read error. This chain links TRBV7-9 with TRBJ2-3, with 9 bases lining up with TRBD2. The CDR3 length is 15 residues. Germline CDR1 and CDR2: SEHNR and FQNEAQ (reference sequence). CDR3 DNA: TGTTCCAGCAGCTTCGGGCGGGGGGGCCCCGATACGCAGTATTTT. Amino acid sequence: CSSSFGRGGPDTQYF. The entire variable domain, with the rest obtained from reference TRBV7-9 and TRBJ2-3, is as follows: DTGVSQNPRHKITKRGQNVTFRCDPISEHNRLYWYRQTLGQGPEFLTYFQNEAQLEKSRLLSDRFSAERPKGSFSTLEIQRTEQGDSAMYLCSSSFGRGGPDTQYFGPGTRLTVL.

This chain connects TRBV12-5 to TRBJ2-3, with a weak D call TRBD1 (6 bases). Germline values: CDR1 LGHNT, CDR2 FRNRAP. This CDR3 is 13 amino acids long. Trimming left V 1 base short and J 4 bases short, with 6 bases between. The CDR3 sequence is CASGLDRADTQYF. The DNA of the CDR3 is TGTGCTAGTGGTTTGGACAGGGCAGATACGCAGTATTTT. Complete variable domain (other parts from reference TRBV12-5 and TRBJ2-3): DARVTQTPRHKVTEMGQEVTMRCQPILGHNTVFWYRQTMMQGLELLAYFRNRAPLDDSGMPKDRFSAEMPDATLATLKIQPSEPRDSAVYFCASGLDRADTQYFGPGTRLTVL.

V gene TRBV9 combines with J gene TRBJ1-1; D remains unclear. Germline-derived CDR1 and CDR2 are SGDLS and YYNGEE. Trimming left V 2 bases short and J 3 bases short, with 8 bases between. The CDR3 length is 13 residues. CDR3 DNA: TGTGCCAGCAGCGTTGATTCGGACACTGAAGCTTTCTTT. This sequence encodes CASSVDSDTEAFF. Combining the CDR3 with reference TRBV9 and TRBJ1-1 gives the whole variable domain DSGVTQTPKHLITATGQRVTLRCSPRSGDLSVYWYQQSLDQGLQFLIQYYNGEERAKGNILERFSAQQFPDLHSELNLSSLELGDSALYFCASSVDSDTEAFFGQGTRLTVV.

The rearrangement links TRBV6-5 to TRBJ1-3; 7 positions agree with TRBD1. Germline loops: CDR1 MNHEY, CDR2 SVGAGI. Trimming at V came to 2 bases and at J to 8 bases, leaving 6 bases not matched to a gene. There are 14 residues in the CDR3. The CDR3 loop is CASSYGSGGYTIYF. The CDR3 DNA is TGTGCCAGCAGTTACGGGTCAGGGGGTTACACCATATATTTT.

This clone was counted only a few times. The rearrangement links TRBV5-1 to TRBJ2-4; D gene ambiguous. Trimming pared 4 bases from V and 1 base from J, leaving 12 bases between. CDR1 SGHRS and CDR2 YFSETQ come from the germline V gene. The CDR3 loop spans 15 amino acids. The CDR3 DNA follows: TGCGCCAGCAGCAAAGTCGAGCTTGCCAAAAACATTCAGTACTTC. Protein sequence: CASSKVELAKNIQYF.

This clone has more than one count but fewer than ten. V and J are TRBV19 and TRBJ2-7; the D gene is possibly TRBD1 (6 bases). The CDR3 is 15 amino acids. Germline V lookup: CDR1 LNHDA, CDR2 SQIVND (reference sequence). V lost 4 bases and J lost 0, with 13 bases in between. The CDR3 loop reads CASSTDSQSSYEQYF. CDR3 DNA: TGTGCCAGTAGTACGGACAGCCAAAGCTCCTACGAGCAGTACTTC.

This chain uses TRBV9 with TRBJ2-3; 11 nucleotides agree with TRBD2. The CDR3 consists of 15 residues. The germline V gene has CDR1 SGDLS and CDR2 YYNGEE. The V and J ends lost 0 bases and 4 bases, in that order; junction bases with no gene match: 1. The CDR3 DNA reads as TGTGCCAGCAGCGTAGGTAGCGGGGGGGCAGATACGCAGTATTTT. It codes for CASSVGSGGADTQYF.

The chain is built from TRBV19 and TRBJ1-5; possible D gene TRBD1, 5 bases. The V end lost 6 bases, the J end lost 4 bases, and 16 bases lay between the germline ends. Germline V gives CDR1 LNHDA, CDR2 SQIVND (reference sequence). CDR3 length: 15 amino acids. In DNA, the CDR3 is TGTGCCAGTAGCTTACTCGGGACTTTGAATCAGCCCCAGCATTTT. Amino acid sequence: CASSLLGTLNQPQHF.

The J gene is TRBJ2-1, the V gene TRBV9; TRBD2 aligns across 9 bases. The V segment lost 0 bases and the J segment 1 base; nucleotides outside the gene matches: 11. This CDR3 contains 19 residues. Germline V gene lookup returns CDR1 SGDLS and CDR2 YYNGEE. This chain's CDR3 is CASSVVGFEAGGSYNEQFF. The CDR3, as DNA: TGTGCCAGCAGCGTAGTAGGATTTGAGGCGGGGGGGTCCTACAATGAGCAGTTCTTC.

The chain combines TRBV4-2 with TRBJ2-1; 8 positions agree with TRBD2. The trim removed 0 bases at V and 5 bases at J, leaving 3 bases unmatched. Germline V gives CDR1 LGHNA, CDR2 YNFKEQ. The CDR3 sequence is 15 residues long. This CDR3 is CASSQDRRGDNEQFF. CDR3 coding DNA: TGTGCCAGCAGCCAAGATAGGCGGGGGGACAATGAGCAGTTCTTC.

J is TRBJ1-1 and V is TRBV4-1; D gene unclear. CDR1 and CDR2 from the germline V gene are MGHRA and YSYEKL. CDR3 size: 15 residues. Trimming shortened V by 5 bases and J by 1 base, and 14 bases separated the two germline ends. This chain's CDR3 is CASSEGNNGNTEAFF. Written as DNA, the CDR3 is TGCGCCAGCAGCGAGGGAAACAATGGGAACACTGAAGCTTTCTTT.